The rows below give T cell receptor beta chains drawn from one sample of a study of blood T cell repertoires in COVID-19. Measured with immunoSEQ multiplex PCR; TCRdb has only the in-frame clones, and not every one. Among 190,000 or so clones listed, around four fifths were seen once. Sequencing was done on a sample of peripheral blood. Source of these receptors: a man aged 50 to 60 with active or convalescent COVID-19. CDR3s include the opening cysteine and the closing phenylalanine or tryptophan. D genes are given only for firm matches. Clone size appears in some rows only: once, few, many, or a class for an expanded clone.

v_call	d_call	clone_size	j_call	cdr3_aa	cdr3_nt
TRBV21-1	-	-	TRBJ2-4	CASSRPRTSGRAVNIQYF	TGTGCCAGCAGCCGCCCGAGGACTAGCGGGAGGGCCGTGAACATTCAGTACTTC
TRBV10-3	-	once	TRBJ2-2	CATHSGNTGELFF	TGTGCCACCCATAGCGGGAACACCGGGGAGCTGTTTTTT
TRBV5-6	TRBD2	-	TRBJ2-2	CASTPGRGGPGELFF	TGTGCCAGCACCCCAGGTCGGGGGGGCCCCGGGGAGCTGTTTTTT
TRBV5-1	-	once	TRBJ1-2	CASSFDQRTKGYGYTF	TGCGCCAGCAGCTTCGACCAACGGACAAAAGGATATGGCTACACCTTC
TRBV10-2	-	-	TRBJ1-1	CATKEGRPRTEAFF	TGCGCCACCAAAGAGGGGAGGCCCCGCACTGAAGCTTTCTTT
TRBV6-2/TRBV6-3	-	few	TRBJ1-5	CASSYSGRNQPQHF	TGTGCCAGCAGTTACTCGGGCAGGAATCAGCCCCAGCATTTT
TRBV7-2	TRBD2	-	TRBJ2-7	CASSFWAWQRGEQYF	TGTGCCAGCAGCTTTTGGGCGTGGCAGCGGGGCGAGCAGTACTTC
TRBV7-9	-	-	TRBJ1-1	CASSLPGGTEAFF	TGTGCCAGCAGCTTACCGGGGGGCACTGAAGCTTTCTTT
TRBV14	TRBD2	few	TRBJ2-7	CASSQDPGGGPPTPEQYF	TGTGCCAGCAGCCAAGACCCGGGGGGAGGGCCCCCCACTCCCGAGCAGTACTTC
TRBV7-9	-	-	TRBJ2-5	CASSSRQETQYF	TGTGCCAGCAGCTCGCGTCAAGAGACCCAGTACTTC
TRBV5-8	-	once	TRBJ1-1	CASSLDATPAMNTEAFF	TGTGCCAGCAGCTTGGACGCGACACCCGCTATGAACACTGAAGCTTTCTTT
TRBV14	-	-	TRBJ1-6	CASSQETWNSPLHF	TGTGCCAGCAGCCAAGAAACTTGGAATTCACCCCTCCACTTT
TRBV6-5	-	-	TRBJ2-1	CASSQLTGWNEQFF	TGTGCCAGCAGCCAACTGACAGGCTGGAATGAGCAGTTCTTC
TRBV29-1	-	-	TRBJ1-2	CSVGAPDYGYTF	TGCAGCGTGGGGGCCCCGGACTATGGCTACACCTTC
TRBV4-3	TRBD1	-	TRBJ2-4	CASSPGQGRGIQYF	TGCGCCAGCAGCCCGGGACAGGGGAGGGGCATTCAGTACTTC
TRBV6-1	-	-	TRBJ1-5	CASREGSYQPQHF	TGTGCCAGCAGAGAAGGGAGTTATCAGCCCCAGCATTTT
TRBV27	TRBD1	once	TRBJ2-5	CASSRIPQGTRRETQYF	TGTGCCAGCAGCCGGATCCCACAGGGGACGCGGAGGGAGACCCAGTACTTC
TRBV7-9	TRBD2	-	TRBJ2-7	CASSVPGLAGGEQYF	TGTGCCAGCAGCGTCCCGGGACTAGCGGGAGGTGAGCAGTACTTC
TRBV6-6	-	few	TRBJ1-5	CASTRLNQPQHF	TGTGCCAGCACTCGCCTTAATCAGCCCCAGCATTTT
TRBV5-1	-	-	TRBJ2-2	CASSLGQAGELFF	TGCGCCAGCAGCTTGGGACAGGCCGGGGAGCTGTTTTTT
TRBV9	-	-	TRBJ2-5	CASSASGTGETQYF	TGTGCCAGCAGCGCTTCCGGGACTGGGGAGACCCAGTACTTC
TRBV29-1	TRBD1	many	TRBJ2-7	CSVGTGAYEQYF	TGCAGCGTAGGGACAGGAGCCTACGAGCAGTACTTC
TRBV15	-	-	TRBJ1-2	CATSRDHNGEGGYTF	TGTGCCACCAGCAGAGATCATAACGGGGAGGGTGGCTACACCTTC
TRBV21-1	-	-	TRBJ2-1	CASRGTGNHNEQFF	TGTGCCAGCAGGGGGACAGGCAACCACAATGAGCAGTTCTTC
TRBV28	-	-	TRBJ2-4	CASSPGRRGLLGDIQYF	TGTGCCAGCAGTCCTGGGAGGCGGGGTCTTCTAGGGGACATTCAGTACTTC
TRBV6-5	TRBD1	few	TRBJ1-2	CASSYSPWTGVNGYTF	TGTGCCAGCAGTTACTCCCCCTGGACAGGGGTTAATGGCTACACCTTC
TRBV5-1	TRBD1	-	TRBJ2-6	CASRTGQAGANVLTF	TGCGCCAGCAGGACCGGACAGGCTGGGGCCAACGTCCTGACTTTC
TRBV11-2	-	once	TRBJ2-1	CASSPYNEQFF	TGTGCCAGCAGCCCGTACAATGAGCAGTTCTTC
TRBV5-4	-	once	TRBJ1-4	CASSPMGGTNEKLFF	TGTGCCAGCAGCCCCATGGGGGGGACTAATGAAAAACTGTTTTTT
TRBV5-4	-	-	TRBJ1-6	CASSFGEFNSPLHF	TGTGCCAGCAGCTTCGGGGAATTTAATTCACCCCTCCACTTT
TRBV5-1	-	-	TRBJ2-7	CASSLGPPDYEQYF	TGCGCCAGCAGCTTGGGGCCGCCCGACTACGAGCAGTACTTC
TRBV9	TRBD1	-	TRBJ2-6	CASSVTGAFSGANVLTF	TGTGCCAGCAGCGTGACAGGGGCCTTCTCTGGGGCCAACGTCCTGACTTTC
TRBV6-5	-	-	TRBJ1-4	CASSYSGALNEKLFF	TGTGCCAGCAGTTACTCGGGGGCCCTTAATGAAAAACTGTTTTTT
TRBV7-9	TRBD1	few	TRBJ2-1	CASSRDRGFGDEQFF	TGTGCCAGCAGTCGCGACAGGGGGTTTGGGGATGAGCAGTTCTTC
TRBV5-6	-	-	TRBJ2-1	CASSFGGAPYNEQFF	TGTGCCAGCAGCTTCGGCGGGGCCCCCTACAATGAGCAGTTCTTC
TRBV9	-	-	TRBJ2-1	CASSPGYNEQFF	TGTGCCAGCAGCCCGGGGTACAATGAGCAGTTCTTC
TRBV5-6	-	-	TRBJ2-3	CASSLGLAPSTDTQYF	TGTGCCAGCAGCTTGGGGCTAGCGCCCAGCACAGATACGCAGTATTTT
TRBV18	TRBD1	-	TRBJ1-1	CASSPPTGWRTEAFF	TGTGCCAGCTCACCACCGACAGGGTGGCGCACTGAAGCTTTCTTT
TRBV25-1	TRBD1	few	TRBJ1-4	CASRTRTGSSGNEKLFF	TGTGCCAGCAGAACTAGGACAGGGTCCTCGGGAAATGAAAAACTGTTTTTT
TRBV18	TRBD1	-	TRBJ2-7	CASSPFATGASYEQYF	TGTGCCAGCTCACCCTTTGCAACAGGGGCCTCCTACGAGCAGTACTTC
TRBV30	-	-	TRBJ1-1	CAWSVRRPEGTEAFF	TGTGCCTGGAGTGTACGGCGGCCTGAGGGTACTGAAGCTTTCTTT
TRBV29-1	-	-	TRBJ1-1	CSGSGENTEAFF	TGCAGCGGATCGGGGGAGAACACTGAAGCTTTCTTT
TRBV5-4	TRBD1	-	TRBJ1-1	CASSPGQGRGDTEAFF	TGTGCCAGCAGTCCTGGACAGGGGCGAGGGGACACTGAAGCTTTCTTT
TRBV7-9	-	-	TRBJ2-7	CASSFFPAPLEEQYF	TGTGCCAGCAGCTTCTTCCCTGCCCCGTTGGAGGAGCAGTACTTC
TRBV6-1	-	-	TRBJ2-3	CASSDVGATPDTQYF	TGTGCCAGCAGTGACGTGGGGGCCACCCCAGATACGCAGTATTTT
TRBV11-2	TRBD1	-	TRBJ1-4	CASSRTGTGAEKLFF	TGTGCCAGCAGCCGAACCGGGACAGGAGCAGAAAAACTGTTTTTT
TRBV5-6	-	-	TRBJ2-2	CASSFFTGELFF	TGTGCCAGCAGCTTCTTTACCGGGGAGCTGTTTTTT
TRBV28	TRBD1	-	TRBJ1-4	CASTAIQGAGEKLFF	TGTGCCAGTACCGCTATCCAGGGGGCTGGAGAAAAACTGTTTTTT
TRBV30	TRBD2	-	TRBJ2-2	CAWSGSGRGIGELFF	TGTGCCTGGAGTGGGAGCGGGAGGGGTATCGGGGAGCTGTTTTTT
TRBV19	-	-	TRBJ2-2	CATKGGLGYTGELFF	TGTGCCACCAAGGGGGGGTTGGGTTACACCGGGGAGCTGTTTTTT
TRBV30	-	-	TRBJ1-3	CAWSLRTSSGNTIYF	TGTGCCTGGAGCCTCAGGACAAGCTCTGGAAACACCATATATTTT
TRBV5-6	TRBD1	-	TRBJ1-4	CASSGTGAQDNEKLFF	TGTGCCAGCAGCGGGACAGGGGCCCAAGATAATGAAAAACTGTTTTTT